Listed below are T cell receptor beta chains from one sample, sequenced in a study of blood T cells in healthy people across ages. TCRdb processed the 5' RACE reads anew with MiXCR; each CDR3 protein has one entry. Seen here are around 2 million distinct CDR3 sequences, about two fifths observed once, and the top ten hold about 21%. Sequenced input: blood. These receptors came from a human donor in good health. Both conserved end residues are trimmed from each CDR3. Fields, in order: clone size, V gene, CDR3 protein. Size is omitted from some rows. Given values are once, few, many or a class for expanded clones.

>.|TRBV13
ASSSRDSGKETQY
>.|TRBV7-6
ASSWGQVTYEQY
>.|TRBV7-9
ASTIGQTYNEQF
>few|TRBV6-7
ASSYSRDTNYGYT
>.|TRBV5-6
ASSFSQVSYGYT
>.|TRBV5-1
ASSLGDRQPQH
>many|TRBV7-2
ASSLAFQGQY
>.|TRBV28
ASSTGAPYGYT
>.|TRBV9
ASSVGRGNGYT
>.|TRBV20-1
SAKEVYEQY
>.|TRBV20-1
SAVEQNYGYT
>.|TRBV7-2
AGSFALSSGQETQY
>once|TRBV4-2
ASSQEVLWRQLQH
>.|TRBV3-1
ASSQWQGTIPNIQY
>.|TRBV7-9
ASSQVGGEAF